Listed below are T cell receptor beta chains from one sample, sequenced in a study of shared clonotypes between healthy human individuals. Profiling relied on immunoSEQ multiplex PCR, and the TCRdb table lists in-frame clones only, not all of them. The top ten clones hold 1.4% to 1.5% of a sample with roughly 1,100,000 clones, about 75% of them seen once. Specimen: memory CD4+ T cells sorted from blood. These TCRs come from a man aged 18-30 years in good health. The CDR3 runs from the conserved cysteine through the conserved F or W. A D gene is named only where the DNA matches it firmly. Only some rows state a clone size, as once, few, many or a class for expanded clones.

v_call	j_call	clone_size	d_call	cdr3_nt	cdr3_aa
TRBV29-1	TRBJ2-2	.	TRBD1	TGCAGCGTTGCGGGACAGGCGGGCGGGGAGCTGTTTTTT	CSVAGQAGGELFF
TRBV5-6	TRBJ2-5	.	.	TGTGCCAGCAGCTTGGGACGGATAGAGACCCAGTACTTC	CASSLGRIETQYF
TRBV28	TRBJ2-1	.	TRBD2	TGTGCCTCGGGGGGGCGGGTCAATGAGCAGTTCTTC	CASGGRVNEQFF
TRBV13	TRBJ2-1	.	.	TGTGCCAGCAGCTGGGCCGGGACATCAAAACTGGACAATGAGCAGTTCTTC	CASSWAGTSKLDNEQFF
TRBV7-2	TRBJ2-7	.	.	TGTGCCAGCAGCTTAGGTGGTGGCAACATACGCGAGCAGTACTTC	CASSLGGGNIREQYF
TRBV28	TRBJ1-5	.	.	TGTGCCAGCAGGCATAGCAATCAGCCCCAGCATTTT	CASRHSNQPQHF
TRBV10-3	TRBJ2-7	.	.	TGTGCCATCAGTGACCCTAGCAGGGCCGCTAACGAGCAGTACTTC	CAISDPSRAANEQYF
TRBV5-4	TRBJ2-4	once	TRBD2	TGTGCCAGCAGCCTAGCGGGGGTAGCCAAAAACATTCAGTACTTC	CASSLAGVAKNIQYF
TRBV14	TRBJ1-6	few	.	TGTGCCAGCAGCCTTAGGACGACCAATTCACCCCTCCACTTT	CASSLRTTNSPLHF
TRBV5-1	TRBJ2-7	.	TRBD1	TGCGCCAGCAGCCCCACTGGACAGGACTACGAGCAGTACTTC	CASSPTGQDYEQYF
TRBV5-4	TRBJ2-1	.	TRBD2	TGTGCCAGCAGCCCCGCGAGTGGGCTAGCGGGTTATAATGAGCAGTTCTTC	CASSPASGLAGYNEQFF
TRBV6-1	TRBJ2-7	.	TRBD1	TGTGCCAGCAGTGAAGTTTACAGGGGGATCTACGAGCAGTACTTC	CASSEVYRGIYEQYF
TRBV5-4	TRBJ2-5	.	TRBD2	TGTGCCAGCAGCTTTGCTAGCGGGGGGGAAGAGACCCAGTACTTC	CASSFASGGEETQYF
TRBV19	TRBJ1-4	.	.	TGTGCCAGTAGTTCCTCGGACCTAGGCGGTGAAAAACTGTTTTTT	CASSSSDLGGEKLFF
TRBV19	TRBJ1-5	.	.	TGTGCCAGTAGTATTGGGGGGGCTCGGCAGCCCCAGCATTTT	CASSIGGARQPQHF
TRBV30	TRBJ2-3	.	.	TGTGCCTGGAGTGGGACATCCCCCGATACGCAGTATTTT	CAWSGTSPDTQYF
TRBV10-3	TRBJ1-1	.	TRBD1	TGTGCCATCAGGGGACAGGCGAACACTGAAGCTTTCTTT	CAIRGQANTEAFF
TRBV7-3	TRBJ2-2	.	.	TGTGCCAGCAGCTTAACCGCCCCGGGTGCCGGGGAGCTGTTTTTT	CASSLTAPGAGELFF
TRBV5-4	TRBJ2-5	.	.	TGTGCCAGCAGCCAAGAGGGGAGCGCAGAGACCCAGTACTTC	CASSQEGSAETQYF
TRBV5-1	TRBJ2-7	.	TRBD2	TGCGCCAGCAGCGCAACTAGCGGGAGGTCCTACGAGCAGTACTTC	CASSATSGRSYEQYF
TRBV30	TRBJ1-3	.	.	TGTGCCTGGAGTATACCCTCATCCCCCCTCTCTGGAAACACCATATATTTT	CAWSIPSSPLSGNTIYF
TRBV10-3	TRBJ2-2	.	.	TGTGCCATCAGTGATCGGGGGACCGGGGAGCTGTTTTTT	CAISDRGTGELFF
TRBV4-2	TRBJ1-2	few	.	TGTGCCAGCAGCACGATGACAGGCAACTATGGCTACACCTTC	CASSTMTGNYGYTF
TRBV30	TRBJ1-1	.	TRBD1	TGTGCCTGGGAGGGACAGAGTAACACTGAAGCTTTCTTT	CAWEGQSNTEAFF
TRBV25-1	TRBJ1-2	.	TRBD1	TGTGCCAGCAGTGAACAGGGGGCCTTCTATGGCTACACCTTC	CASSEQGAFYGYTF